The T cell receptor (beta chain) described here comes from a study of control samples from healthy donors and cancer patients. The ends were cut back, 7 bases at V and 1 base at J, with 20 bases in the middle. Per the germline V gene, CDR1 is SNHLY and CDR2 is FYNNEI. CDR3 length: 16 residues. The protocol was immunoSEQ multiplex PCR, while the TCRdb copy is restricted to in-frame clones and leaves out a portion. The sample holds 170,000 or so clones, 90% to 95% seen once. This clone showed up just once. V is TRBV2 and J is TRBJ2-7, with a possible D match to TRBD2 (6 bases). The sequencing input was blood. The receptor comes from a man younger than 35 in good health. The CDR3 loop is CASKVPRDLPSYEQYF. The CDR3 DNA is TGTGCCAGCAAAGTCCCCCGGGACTTACCATCCTACGAGCAGTACTTC.